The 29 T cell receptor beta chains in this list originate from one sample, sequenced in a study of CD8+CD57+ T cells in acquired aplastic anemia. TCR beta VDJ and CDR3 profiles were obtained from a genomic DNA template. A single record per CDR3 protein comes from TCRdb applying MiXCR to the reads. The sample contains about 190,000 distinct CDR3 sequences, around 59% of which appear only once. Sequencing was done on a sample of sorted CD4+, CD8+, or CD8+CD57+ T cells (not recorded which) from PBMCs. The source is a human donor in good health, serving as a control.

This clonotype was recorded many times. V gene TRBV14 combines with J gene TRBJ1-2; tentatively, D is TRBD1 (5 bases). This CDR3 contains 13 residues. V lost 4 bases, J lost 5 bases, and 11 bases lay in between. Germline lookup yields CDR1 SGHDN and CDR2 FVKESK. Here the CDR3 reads CASSRPGGYGYTF. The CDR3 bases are TGTGCCAGCAGCCGACCGGGGGGTTATGGCTACACCTTC.

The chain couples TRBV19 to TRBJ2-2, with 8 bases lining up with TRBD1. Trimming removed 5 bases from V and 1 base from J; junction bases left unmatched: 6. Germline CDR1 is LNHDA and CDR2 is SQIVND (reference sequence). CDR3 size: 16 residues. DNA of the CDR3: TGTGCCAGTAGTGACAGGGGCCCGATGAACACCGGGGAGCTGTTTTTT. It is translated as CASSDRGPMNTGELFF. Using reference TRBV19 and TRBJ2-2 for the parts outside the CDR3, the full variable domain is DGGITQSPKYLFRKEGQNVTLSCEQNLNHDAMYWYRQDPGQGLRLIYYSQIVNDFQKGDIAEGYSVSREKKESFPLTVTSAQKNPTAFYLCASSDRGPMNTGELFFGEGSRLTVL.

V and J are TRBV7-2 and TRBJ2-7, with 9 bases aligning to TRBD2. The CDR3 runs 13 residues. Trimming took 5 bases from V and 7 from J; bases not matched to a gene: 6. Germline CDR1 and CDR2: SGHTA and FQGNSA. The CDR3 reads CASSPLAGPEQYF. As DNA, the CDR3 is TGTGCCAGCAGCCCACTAGCGGGCCCGGAGCAGTACTTC.

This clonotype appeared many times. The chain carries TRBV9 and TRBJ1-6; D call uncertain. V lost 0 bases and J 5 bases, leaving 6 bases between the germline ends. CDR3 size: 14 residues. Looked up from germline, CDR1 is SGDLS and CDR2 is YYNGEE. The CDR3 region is CASSVGQDNSPLHF. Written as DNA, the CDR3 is TGTGCCAGCAGCGTAGGCCAGGATAATTCACCCCTCCACTTT.

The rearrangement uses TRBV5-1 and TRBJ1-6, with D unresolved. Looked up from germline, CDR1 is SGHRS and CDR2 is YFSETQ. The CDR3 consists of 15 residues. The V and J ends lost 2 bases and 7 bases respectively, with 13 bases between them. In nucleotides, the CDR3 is TGCGCCAGCAGCTTTAGGCTTACGGAGAATTCACCCCTCCACTTT. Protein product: CASSFRLTENSPLHF.

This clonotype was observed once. In DNA form, the CDR3 reads TGCAGTGCTAGACCGGGACAGGGGGACACTGAAGCTTTCTTT. Residues: CSARPGQGDTEAFF. This chain links TRBV20-1 with TRBJ1-1; 11 bases are a match to TRBD1. The CDR3 runs to 14 residues. Unmatched junction bases numbered 2, after V lost 2 bases and J lost 3 bases. Germline V gives CDR1 DFQATT, CDR2 SNEGSKA (reference sequence).

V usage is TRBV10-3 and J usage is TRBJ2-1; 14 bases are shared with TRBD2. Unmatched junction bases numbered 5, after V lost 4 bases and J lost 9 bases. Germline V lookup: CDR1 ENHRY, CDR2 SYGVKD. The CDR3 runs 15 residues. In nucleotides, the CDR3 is TGTGCCATCAGTGGTCAGACTAGCGGGGGGGGTGAGCAGTTCTTC. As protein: CAISGQTSGGGEQFF.

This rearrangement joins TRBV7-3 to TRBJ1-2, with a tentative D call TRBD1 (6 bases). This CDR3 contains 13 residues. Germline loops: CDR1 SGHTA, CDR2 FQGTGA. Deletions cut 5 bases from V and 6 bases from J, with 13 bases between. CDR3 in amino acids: CASSRPDSNGYTF. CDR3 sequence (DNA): TGTGCCAGCAGCCGCCCGGACAGTAATGGCTACACCTTC.

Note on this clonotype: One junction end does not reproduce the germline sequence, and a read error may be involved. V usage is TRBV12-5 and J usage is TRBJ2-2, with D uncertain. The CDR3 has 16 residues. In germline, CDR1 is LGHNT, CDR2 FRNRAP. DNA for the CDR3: TGTGCTAGTGGTTTGGCTCAGACGGCGAACACTGGGGAGCTGTTTTTT. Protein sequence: CASGLAQTANTGELFF.

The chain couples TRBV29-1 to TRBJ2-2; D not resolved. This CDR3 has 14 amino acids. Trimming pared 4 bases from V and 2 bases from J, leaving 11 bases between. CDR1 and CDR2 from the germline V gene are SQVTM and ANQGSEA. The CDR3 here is CSVALWDNTGELFF. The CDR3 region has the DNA TGCAGCGTTGCGCTGTGGGATAACACCGGGGAGCTGTTTTTT.

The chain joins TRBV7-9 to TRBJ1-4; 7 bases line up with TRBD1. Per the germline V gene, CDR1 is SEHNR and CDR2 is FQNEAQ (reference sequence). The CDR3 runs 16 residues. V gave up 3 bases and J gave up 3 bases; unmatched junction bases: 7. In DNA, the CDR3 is TGTGCCAGCAGCTTGAACCTGGGACAGCCTAATGAAAAACTGTTTTTT. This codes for CASSLNLGQPNEKLFF.

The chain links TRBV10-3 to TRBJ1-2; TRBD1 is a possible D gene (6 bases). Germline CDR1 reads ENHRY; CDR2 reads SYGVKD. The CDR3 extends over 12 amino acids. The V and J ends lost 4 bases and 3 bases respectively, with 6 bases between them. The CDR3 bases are TGTGCCATCAGTGGGACAGACTATGGCTACACCTTC. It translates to CAISGTDYGYTF.

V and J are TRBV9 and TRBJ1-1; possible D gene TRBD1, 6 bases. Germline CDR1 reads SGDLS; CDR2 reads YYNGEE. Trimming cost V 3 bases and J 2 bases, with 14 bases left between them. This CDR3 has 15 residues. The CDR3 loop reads CASSGRGTHNTEAFF. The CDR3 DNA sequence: TGTGCCAGCAGCGGAAGAGGGACACATAACACTGAAGCTTTCTTT.

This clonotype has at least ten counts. Written as DNA, the CDR3 is TGTGCCAGCAGCCTAGAAGTCGCTAGCGGGGGAGATCCTAGCACAGATACGCAGTATTTT. Its protein is CASSLEVASGGDPSTDTQYF. This chain connects TRBV3-1 to TRBJ2-3; 10 bases map to TRBD2. Germline CDR1 LGHDT, CDR2 YNNKEL (reference sequence). V dropped 4 bases and J dropped 0; count of bases not matched to a gene: 16. The CDR3 is 20 amino acids.

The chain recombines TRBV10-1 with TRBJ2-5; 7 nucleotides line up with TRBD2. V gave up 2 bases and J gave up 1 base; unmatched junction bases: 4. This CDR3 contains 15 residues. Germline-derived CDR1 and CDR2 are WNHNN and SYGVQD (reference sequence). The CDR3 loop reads CASSERAGSQETQYF. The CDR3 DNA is TGCGCCAGCAGTGAGCGAGCGGGGAGCCAAGAGACCCAGTACTTC.

The chain's CDR3 is CSARDDSGGVYEQYF. CDR3 coding DNA: TGCAGTGCTAGAGATGACAGCGGGGGCGTCTACGAGCAGTACTTC. The J gene is TRBJ2-7, the V gene TRBV20-1; 8 bases line up with TRBD2. Germline values: CDR1 DFQATT, CDR2 SNEGSKA (reference sequence). The CDR3 runs to 15 residues. Germline trimming cut 0 bases from V and 3 bases from J; bases unmatched to any gene: 7.

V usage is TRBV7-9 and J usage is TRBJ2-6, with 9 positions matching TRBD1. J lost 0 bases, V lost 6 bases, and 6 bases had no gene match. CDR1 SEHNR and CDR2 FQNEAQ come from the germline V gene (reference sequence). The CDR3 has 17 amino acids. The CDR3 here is CASSSQGASSGANVLTF. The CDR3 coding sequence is TGTGCCAGCAGTTCACAGGGGGCAAGCTCTGGGGCCAACGTCCTGACTTTC.

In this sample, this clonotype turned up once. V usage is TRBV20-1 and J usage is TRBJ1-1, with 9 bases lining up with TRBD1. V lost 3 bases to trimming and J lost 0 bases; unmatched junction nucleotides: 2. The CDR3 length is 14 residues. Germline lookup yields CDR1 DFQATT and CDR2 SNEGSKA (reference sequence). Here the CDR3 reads CSARGTGMNTEAFF. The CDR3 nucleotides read TGCAGTGCTAGGGGGACAGGGATGAACACTGAAGCTTTCTTT.

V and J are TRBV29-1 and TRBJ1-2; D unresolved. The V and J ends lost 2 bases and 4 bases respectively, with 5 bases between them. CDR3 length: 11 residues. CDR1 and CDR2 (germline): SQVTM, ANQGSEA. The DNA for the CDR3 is TGCAGCGTTGAAACCCGCTATGGCTACACCTTC. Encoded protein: CSVETRYGYTF.

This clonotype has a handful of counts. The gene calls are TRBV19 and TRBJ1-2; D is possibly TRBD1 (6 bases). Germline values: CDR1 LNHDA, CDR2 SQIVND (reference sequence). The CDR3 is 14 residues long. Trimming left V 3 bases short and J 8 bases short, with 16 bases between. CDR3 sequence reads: CASSIIVGAEGYTF. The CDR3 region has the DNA TGTGCCAGTAGTATTATTGTGGGGGCTGAGGGCTACACCTTC.

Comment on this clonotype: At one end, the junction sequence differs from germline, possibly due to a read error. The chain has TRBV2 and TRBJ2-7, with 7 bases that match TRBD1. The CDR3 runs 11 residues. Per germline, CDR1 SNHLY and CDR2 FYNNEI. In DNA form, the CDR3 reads TGTGCTAGCGAAGGGGGCTACGGGCAGTACTTC. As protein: CASEGGYGQYF.

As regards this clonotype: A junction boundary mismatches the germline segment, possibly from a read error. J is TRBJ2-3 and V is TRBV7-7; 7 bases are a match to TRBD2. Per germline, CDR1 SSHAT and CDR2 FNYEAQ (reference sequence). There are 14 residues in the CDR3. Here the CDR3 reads CASSPSGDTDTQYF. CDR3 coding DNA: TGTGCTAGCAGCCCTAGCGGAGATACAGATACGCAGTATTTT.

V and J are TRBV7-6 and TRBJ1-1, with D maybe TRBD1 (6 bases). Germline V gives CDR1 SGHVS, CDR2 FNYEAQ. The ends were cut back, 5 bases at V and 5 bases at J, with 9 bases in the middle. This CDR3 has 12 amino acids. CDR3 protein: CASSPQGTEAFF. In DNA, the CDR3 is TGTGCCAGCAGCCCACAGGGAACTGAAGCTTTCTTT.

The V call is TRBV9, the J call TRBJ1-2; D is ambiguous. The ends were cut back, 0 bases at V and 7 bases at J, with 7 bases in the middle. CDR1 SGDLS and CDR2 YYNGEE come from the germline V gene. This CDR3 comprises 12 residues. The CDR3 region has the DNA TGTGCCAGCAGCGTAGCCGGGATTGGCTACACCTTC. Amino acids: CASSVAGIGYTF.

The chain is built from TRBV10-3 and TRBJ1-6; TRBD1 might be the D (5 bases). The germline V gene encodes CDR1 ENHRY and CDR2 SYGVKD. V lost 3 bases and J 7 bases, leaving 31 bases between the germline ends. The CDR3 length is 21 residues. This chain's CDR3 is CAISESAGWASGDLLNSPLHF. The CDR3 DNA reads TGTGCCATCAGTGAATCGGCGGGGTGGGCTAGCGGGGACCTCTTGAATTCACCCCTCCACTTT.

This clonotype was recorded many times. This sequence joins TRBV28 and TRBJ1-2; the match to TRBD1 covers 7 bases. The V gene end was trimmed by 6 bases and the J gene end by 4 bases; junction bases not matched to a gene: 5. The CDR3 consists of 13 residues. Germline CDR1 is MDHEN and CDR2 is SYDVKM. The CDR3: CASRETGRYGYTF. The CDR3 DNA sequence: TGTGCCAGCAGAGAGACAGGGCGCTATGGCTACACCTTC.

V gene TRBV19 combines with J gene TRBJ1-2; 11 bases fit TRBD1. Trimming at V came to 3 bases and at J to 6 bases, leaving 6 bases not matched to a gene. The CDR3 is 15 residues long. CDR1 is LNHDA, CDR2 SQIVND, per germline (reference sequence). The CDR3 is CASSIWGQGVHGYTF. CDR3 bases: TGTGCCAGTAGTATTTGGGGACAGGGGGTTCATGGCTACACCTTC.

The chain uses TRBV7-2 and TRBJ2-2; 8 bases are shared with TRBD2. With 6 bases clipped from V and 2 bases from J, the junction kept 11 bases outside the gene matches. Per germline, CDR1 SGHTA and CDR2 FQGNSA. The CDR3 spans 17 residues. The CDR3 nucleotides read TGTGCCAGCAGTTTCGAAGGACTAGCAGCCAACACCGGGGAGCTGTTTTTT. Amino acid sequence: CASSFEGLAANTGELFF.

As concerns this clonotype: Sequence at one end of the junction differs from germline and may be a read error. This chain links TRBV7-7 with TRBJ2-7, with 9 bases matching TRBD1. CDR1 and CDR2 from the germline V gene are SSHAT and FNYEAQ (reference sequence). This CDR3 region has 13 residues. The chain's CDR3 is CASSKGTGSEQYF. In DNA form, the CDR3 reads TGTGCTAGCAGCAAGGGGACAGGGAGCGAGCAGTACTTC.